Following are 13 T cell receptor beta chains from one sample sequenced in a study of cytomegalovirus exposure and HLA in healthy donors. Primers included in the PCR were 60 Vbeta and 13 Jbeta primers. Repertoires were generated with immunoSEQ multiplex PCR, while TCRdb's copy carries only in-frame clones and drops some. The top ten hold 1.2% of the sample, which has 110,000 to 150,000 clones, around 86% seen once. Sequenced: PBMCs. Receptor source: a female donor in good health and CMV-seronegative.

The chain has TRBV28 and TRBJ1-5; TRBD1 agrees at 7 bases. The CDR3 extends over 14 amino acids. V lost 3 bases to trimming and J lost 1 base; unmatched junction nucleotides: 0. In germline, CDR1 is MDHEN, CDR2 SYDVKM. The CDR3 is CASSLDRSNQPQHF. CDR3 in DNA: TGTGCCAGCAGTTTGGACAGGAGCAATCAGCCCCAGCATTTT.

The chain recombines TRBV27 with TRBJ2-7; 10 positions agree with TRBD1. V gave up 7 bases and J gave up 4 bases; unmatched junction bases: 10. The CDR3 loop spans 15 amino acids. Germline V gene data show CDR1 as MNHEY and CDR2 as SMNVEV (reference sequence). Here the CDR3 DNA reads TGTGCCAGCACCGTTTCGGGACAGGGGCGTTACGAGCAGTACTTC. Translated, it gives CASTVSGQGRYEQYF.

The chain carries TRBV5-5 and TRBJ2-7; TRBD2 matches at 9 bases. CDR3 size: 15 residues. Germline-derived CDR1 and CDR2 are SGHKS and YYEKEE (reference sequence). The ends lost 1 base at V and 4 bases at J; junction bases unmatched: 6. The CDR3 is CASSLPGLAFYEQYF. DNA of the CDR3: TGTGCCAGCAGCTTGCCGGGACTAGCCTTTTACGAGCAGTACTTC.

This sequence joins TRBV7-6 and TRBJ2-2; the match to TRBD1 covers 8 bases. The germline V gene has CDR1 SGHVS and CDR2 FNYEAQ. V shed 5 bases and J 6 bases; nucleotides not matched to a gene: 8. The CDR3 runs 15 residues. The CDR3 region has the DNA TGTGCCAGCAGCCCAGGACAGGGTGGTGCCGGGGAGCTGTTTTTT. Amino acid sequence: CASSPGQGGAGELFF.

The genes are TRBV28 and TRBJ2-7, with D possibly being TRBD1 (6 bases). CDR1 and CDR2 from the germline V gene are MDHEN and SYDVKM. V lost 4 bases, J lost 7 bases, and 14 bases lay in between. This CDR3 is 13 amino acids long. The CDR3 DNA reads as TGTGCCAGCAGTTCCGGGACATATCTTGAGCAGTACTTC. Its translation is CASSSGTYLEQYF.

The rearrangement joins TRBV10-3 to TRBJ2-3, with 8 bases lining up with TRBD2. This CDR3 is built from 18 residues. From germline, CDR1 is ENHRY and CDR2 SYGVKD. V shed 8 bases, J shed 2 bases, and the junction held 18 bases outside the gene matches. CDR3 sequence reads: CAIGSGKDSNFHTDTQYF. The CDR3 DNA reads TGTGCCATCGGTAGCGGGAAGGATTCCAACTTCCACACAGATACGCAGTATTTT.

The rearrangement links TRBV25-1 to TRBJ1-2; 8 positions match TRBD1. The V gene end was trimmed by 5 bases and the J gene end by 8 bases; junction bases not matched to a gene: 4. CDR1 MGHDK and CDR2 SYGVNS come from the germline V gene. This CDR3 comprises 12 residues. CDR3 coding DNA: TGTGCCAGCAGTTGGACAGGGCAAGGCTACACCTTC. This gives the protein CASSWTGQGYTF.

The CDR3 region is CASSLLRQSEAFF. As DNA, the CDR3 is TGTGCCAGCAGTTTATTGCGACAGTCTGAAGCTTTCTTT. V usage is TRBV27 and J usage is TRBJ1-1, with TRBD1 as a possible D gene (5 bases). V lost 1 base, J lost 6 bases, and 9 bases lay in between. Germline V gene lookup returns CDR1 MNHEY and CDR2 SMNVEV (reference sequence). The CDR3 contains 13 residues.

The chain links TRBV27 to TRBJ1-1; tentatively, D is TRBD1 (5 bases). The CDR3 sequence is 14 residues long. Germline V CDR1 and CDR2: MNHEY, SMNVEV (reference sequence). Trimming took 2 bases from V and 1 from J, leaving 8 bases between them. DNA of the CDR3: TGTGCCAGCAGTTTAGGACATACGAACACTGAAGCTTTCTTT. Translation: CASSLGHTNTEAFF.

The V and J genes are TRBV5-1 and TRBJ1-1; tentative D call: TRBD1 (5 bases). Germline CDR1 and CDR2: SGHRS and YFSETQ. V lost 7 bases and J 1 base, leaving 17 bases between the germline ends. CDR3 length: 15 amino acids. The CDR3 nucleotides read TGCGCCAGCGGGGCAGGGAAGGGGAAGAACACTGAAGCTTTCTTT. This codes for CASGAGKGKNTEAFF.

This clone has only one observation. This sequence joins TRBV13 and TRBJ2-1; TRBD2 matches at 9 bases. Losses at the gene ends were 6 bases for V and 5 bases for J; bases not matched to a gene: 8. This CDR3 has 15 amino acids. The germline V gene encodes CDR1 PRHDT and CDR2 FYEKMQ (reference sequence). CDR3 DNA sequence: TGTGCCAGCAGTTTTCTAGCGGGACGCAACAATGAGCAGTTCTTC. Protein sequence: CASSFLAGRNNEQFF.

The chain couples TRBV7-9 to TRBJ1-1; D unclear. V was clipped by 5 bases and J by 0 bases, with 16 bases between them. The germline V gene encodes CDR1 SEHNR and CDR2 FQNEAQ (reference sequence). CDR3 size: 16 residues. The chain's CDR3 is CASSETPNLMNTEAFF. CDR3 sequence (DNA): TGTGCCAGCAGCGAGACACCGAACCTCATGAACACTGAAGCTTTCTTT.

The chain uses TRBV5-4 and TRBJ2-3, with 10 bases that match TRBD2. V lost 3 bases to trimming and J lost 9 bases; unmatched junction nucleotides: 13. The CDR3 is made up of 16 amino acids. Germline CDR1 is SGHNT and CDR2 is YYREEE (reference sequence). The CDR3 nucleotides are TGTGCCAGCAGCTCAGAGGGACTAGCGACCCCGGGAACGCAGTATTTT. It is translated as CASSSEGLATPGTQYF.